This is a list of T cell receptor beta chains from one sample in a study of cytomegalovirus exposure and HLA in healthy donors. Some clones are missing from TCRdb's copy, which holds only in-frame ones; the method was immunoSEQ multiplex PCR. The sample has 70,000 or so clones, 74% seen once; the top ten hold around 10%. The material sequenced was PBMCs. The receptors derive from a woman aged 60-75 years in good health and CMV-seropositive. The CDR3 runs from the conserved cysteine through the conserved F or W. The D gene is left open where the match is weak. For some rows the clone size is stated as once, few or many, or as a class when expanded; others skip it.

V gene	D gene	clone size	J gene	CDR3 DNA	CDR3 protein
TRBV5-1	TRBD2	-	TRBJ2-1	TGCGCCAGCAGCTTCGGGGTTAGGGGACTAGGAAACAATGAGCAGTTCTTC	CASSFGVRGLGNNEQFF
TRBV5-6	TRBD1	-	TRBJ2-7	TGTGCCAGCAGCTTCAGGGGGCCCAGCTCCTACGAGCAGTACTTC	CASSFRGPSSYEQYF
TRBV2	TRBD1	once	TRBJ1-6	TGTGCCAGCATTCCGGACAGGGCTAATTCACCCCTCCACTTT	CASIPDRANSPLHF
TRBV7-3	-	-	TRBJ1-2	TGTGCCAGCAGCTTAAAGGACAGTACTAACTATGGCTACACCTTC	CASSLKDSTNYGYTF
TRBV5-6	TRBD1	once	TRBJ1-2	TGTGCCAGCAGCTTCACAGGGGTTGGCTACACCTTC	CASSFTGVGYTF
TRBV9	TRBD1	-	TRBJ1-1	TGTGCCAGCAGCGCAGGGGGAGATTCGTACACTGAAGCTTTCTTT	CASSAGGDSYTEAFF
TRBV29-1	TRBD1	-	TRBJ1-2	TGCAGCGTTGAGTCAGGGGGCTATGGCTACACCTTC	CSVESGGYGYTF
TRBV4-1	-	-	TRBJ2-1	TGCGCCAGCAGCCAAGACGCGGTAACCTACAATGAGCAGTTCTTC	CASSQDAVTYNEQFF
TRBV2	TRBD1	few	TRBJ2-3	TGTGCCAGCAGTGAAGGGGACAGAGGCACAGATACGCAGTATTTT	CASSEGDRGTDTQYF
TRBV9	TRBD2	-	TRBJ2-2	TGTGCCAGCAGCGTCCTAGCGGGGGACACCGGGGAGCTGTTTTTT	CASSVLAGDTGELFF
TRBV6-5	TRBD2	-	TRBJ2-3	TGTGCCAGCAGACCTCCGGGACTAGTAGCAGATACGCAGTATTTT	CASRPPGLVADTQYF
TRBV7-9	-	once	TRBJ1-4	TGTGCCAGCAGCATAAGTAGAGGCCTAAATGAAAAACTGTTTTTT	CASSISRGLNEKLFF
TRBV15	-	-	TRBJ1-4	TGTGCCACCAGCAGAGATAGGGGTAATGAAAAACTGTTTTTT	CATSRDRGNEKLFF
TRBV10-3	-	many	TRBJ2-5	TGTGCCATCAGTGAGGGGGAGCCCCAGAAGACCCAGTACTTC	CAISEGEPQKTQYF
TRBV28	TRBD2	-	TRBJ2-5	TGTGCCAGCACCAGGGGACTAGCGGGGGGACAAGAGACCCAGTACTTC	CASTRGLAGGQETQYF
TRBV2	TRBD2	-	TRBJ2-1	TGTGCCAGCCTGGGACTAGCGGTTAACAATGAGCAGTTCTTC	CASLGLAVNNEQFF
TRBV4-1	-	-	TRBJ2-3	TGCGCCAGCAGCCCTCAGAGGGGGGGGATCACAGATACGCAGTATTTT	CASSPQRGGITDTQYF